The TCR beta chain under discussion was sequenced for a study of radiotherapy plus CTLA-4 blockade in lung cancer. Germline V gene data show CDR1 as SEHNR and CDR2 as FQNEAQ (reference sequence). The CDR3 sequence is 17 residues long. The germline V and J ends were trimmed by 3 bases and 6 bases, with 22 bases remaining between them. TCRdb keeps only in-frame clones here, not all; method: immunoSEQ multiplex PCR. The sample carries approximately 110,000 clones, more than 75% recorded once. Chemo-refractory metastatic non-small-cell lung cancer patients were treated with focal radiation plus CTLA-4 blockade with ipilimumab.

This chain joins TRBV7-9 and TRBJ2-3, with D perhaps TRBD2 (6 bases). This clonotype originated in a human donor with non-small cell lung cancer that progressed on radiotherapy plus ipilimumab. Some clones in this sample may be carry-over from other donors' samples. Sequences were derived from peripheral blood, sampled from a patient treated with radiotherapy plus ipilimumab. For the CDR3, the DNA is TGTGCCAGCAGCTTCGGGAATAAGGAACTAGCTCTCGATACGCAGTATTTT. Its protein is CASSFGNKELALDTQYF.